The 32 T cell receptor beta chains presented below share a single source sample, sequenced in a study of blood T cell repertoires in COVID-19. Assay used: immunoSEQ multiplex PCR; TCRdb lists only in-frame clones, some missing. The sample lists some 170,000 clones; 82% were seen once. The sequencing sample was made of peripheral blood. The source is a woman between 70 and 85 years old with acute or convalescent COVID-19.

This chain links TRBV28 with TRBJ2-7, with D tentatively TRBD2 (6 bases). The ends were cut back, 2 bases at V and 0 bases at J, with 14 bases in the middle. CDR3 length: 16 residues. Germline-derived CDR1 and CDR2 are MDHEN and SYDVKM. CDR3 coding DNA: TGTGCCAGCAGTTTAGGAGGCGGGACCTTCTCCTACGAGCAGTACTTC. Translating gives CASSLGGGTFSYEQYF. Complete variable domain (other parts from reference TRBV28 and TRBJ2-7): DVKVTQSSRYLVKRTGEKVFLECVQDMDHENMFWYRQDPGLGLRLIYFSYDVKMKEKGDIPEGYSVSREKKERFSLILESASTNQTSMYLCASSLGGGTFSYEQYFGPGTRLTVT.

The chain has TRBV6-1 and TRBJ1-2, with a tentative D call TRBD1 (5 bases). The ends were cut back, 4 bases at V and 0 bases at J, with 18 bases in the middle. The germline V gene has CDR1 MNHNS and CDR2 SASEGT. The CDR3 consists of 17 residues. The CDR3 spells CASSGHKGQASNYGYTF. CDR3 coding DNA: TGTGCCAGCAGTGGTCATAAGGGGCAGGCCTCTAACTATGGCTACACCTTC.

The CDR3 region is CASSLDSGGNQPQHF. The DNA for the CDR3 is TGCGCCAGCAGCTTGGATTCTGGGGGGAATCAGCCCCAGCATTTT. This chain joins TRBV5-1 and TRBJ1-5, with D possibly TRBD1 on 5 matching bases. The V end lost 0 bases, the J end lost 4 bases, and 11 bases lay between the germline ends. This CDR3 region has 15 residues. Germline CDR1 is SGHRS and CDR2 is YFSETQ. The full variable domain, rest sourced from reference TRBV5-1 and TRBJ1-5, is KAGVTQTPRYLIKTRGQQVTLSCSPISGHRSVSWYQQTPGQGLQFLFEYFSETQRNKGNFPGRFSGRQFSNSRSEMNVSTLELGDSALYLCASSLDSGGNQPQHFGDGTRLSIL.

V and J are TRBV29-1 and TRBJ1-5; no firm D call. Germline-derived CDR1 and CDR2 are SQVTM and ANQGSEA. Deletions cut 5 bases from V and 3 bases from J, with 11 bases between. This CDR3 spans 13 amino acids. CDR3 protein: CSVQNGNNQPQHF. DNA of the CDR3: TGCAGCGTTCAAAACGGTAACAATCAGCCCCAGCATTTT.

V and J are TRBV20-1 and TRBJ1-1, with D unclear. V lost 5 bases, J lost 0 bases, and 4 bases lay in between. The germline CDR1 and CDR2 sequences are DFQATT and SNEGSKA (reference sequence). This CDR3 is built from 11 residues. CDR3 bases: TGCAGTGCTCCCATGAACACTGAAGCTTTCTTT. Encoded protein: CSAPMNTEAFF.

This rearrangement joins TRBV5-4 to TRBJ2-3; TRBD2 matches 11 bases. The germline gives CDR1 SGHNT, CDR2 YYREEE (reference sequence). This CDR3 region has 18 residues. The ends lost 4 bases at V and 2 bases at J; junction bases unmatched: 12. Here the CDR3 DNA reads TGTGCCAGCAGCCCACATAGCGGGGGGGCTTTTTACACAGATACGCAGTATTTT. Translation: CASSPHSGGAFYTDTQYF.

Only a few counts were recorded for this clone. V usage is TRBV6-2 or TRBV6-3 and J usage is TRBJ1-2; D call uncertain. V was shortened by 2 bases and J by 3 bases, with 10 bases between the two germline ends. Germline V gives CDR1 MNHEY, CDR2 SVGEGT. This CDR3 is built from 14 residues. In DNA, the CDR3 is TGTGCCAGCAGTTACGACCTGGGCCACTATGGCTACACCTTC. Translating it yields CASSYDLGHYGYTF.

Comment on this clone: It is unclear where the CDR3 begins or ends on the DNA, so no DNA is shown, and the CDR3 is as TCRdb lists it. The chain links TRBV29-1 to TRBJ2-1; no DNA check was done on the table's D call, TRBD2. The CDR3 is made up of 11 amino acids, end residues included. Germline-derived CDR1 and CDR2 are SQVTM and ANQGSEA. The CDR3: CSVEVGGGTFF.

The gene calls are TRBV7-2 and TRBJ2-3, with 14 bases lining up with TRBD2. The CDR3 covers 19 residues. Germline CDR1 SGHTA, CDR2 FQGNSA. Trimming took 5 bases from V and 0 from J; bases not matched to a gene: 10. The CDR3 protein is CASSTRRLAGGLSTDTQYF. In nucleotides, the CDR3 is TGTGCCAGCAGCACTCGTAGACTAGCGGGAGGGCTGAGCACAGATACGCAGTATTTT.

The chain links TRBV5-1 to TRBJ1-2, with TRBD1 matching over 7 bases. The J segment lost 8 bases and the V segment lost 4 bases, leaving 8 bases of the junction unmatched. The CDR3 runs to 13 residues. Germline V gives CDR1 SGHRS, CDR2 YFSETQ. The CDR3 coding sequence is TGCGCCAGCAGCCGACAGGGTGGAGACGGCTACACCTTC. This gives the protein CASSRQGGDGYTF. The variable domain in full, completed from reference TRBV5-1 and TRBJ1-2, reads KAGVTQTPRYLIKTRGQQVTLSCSPISGHRSVSWYQQTPGQGLQFLFEYFSETQRNKGNFPGRFSGRQFSNSRSEMNVSTLELGDSALYLCASSRQGGDGYTFGSGTRLTVV.

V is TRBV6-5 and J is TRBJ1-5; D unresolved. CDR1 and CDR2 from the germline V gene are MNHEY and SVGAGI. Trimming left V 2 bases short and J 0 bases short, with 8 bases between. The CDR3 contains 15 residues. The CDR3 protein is CASSYDGDSNQPQHF. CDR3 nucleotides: TGTGCCAGCAGTTACGATGGAGATAGCAATCAGCCCCAGCATTTT.

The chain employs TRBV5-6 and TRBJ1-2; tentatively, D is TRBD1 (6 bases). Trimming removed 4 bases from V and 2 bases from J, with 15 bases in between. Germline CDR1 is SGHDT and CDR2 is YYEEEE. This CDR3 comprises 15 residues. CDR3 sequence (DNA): TGTGCCAGCAGCCCAGACCTCAGGGGCAACTATGGCTACACCTTC. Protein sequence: CASSPDLRGNYGYTF.

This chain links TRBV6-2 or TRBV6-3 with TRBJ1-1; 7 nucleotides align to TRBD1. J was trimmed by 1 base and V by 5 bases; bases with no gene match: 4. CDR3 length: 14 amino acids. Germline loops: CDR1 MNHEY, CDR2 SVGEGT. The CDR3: CASSRQGGNTEAFF. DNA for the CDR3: TGTGCCAGCAGTAGACAGGGTGGGAACACTGAAGCTTTCTTT.

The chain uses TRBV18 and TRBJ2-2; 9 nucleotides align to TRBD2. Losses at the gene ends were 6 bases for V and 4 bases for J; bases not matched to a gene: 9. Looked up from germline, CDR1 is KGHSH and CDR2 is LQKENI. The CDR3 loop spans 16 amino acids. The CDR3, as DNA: TGTGCCAGCTCGCGAATCCCTAGCGGGGTCACCGGGGAGCTGTTTTTT. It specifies CASSRIPSGVTGELFF.

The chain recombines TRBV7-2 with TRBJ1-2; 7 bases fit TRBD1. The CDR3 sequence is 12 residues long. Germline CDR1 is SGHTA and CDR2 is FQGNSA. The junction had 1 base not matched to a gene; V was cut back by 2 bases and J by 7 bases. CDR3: CASSLTGVGYTF. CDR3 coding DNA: TGTGCCAGCAGCTTAACAGGGGTTGGCTACACCTTC.

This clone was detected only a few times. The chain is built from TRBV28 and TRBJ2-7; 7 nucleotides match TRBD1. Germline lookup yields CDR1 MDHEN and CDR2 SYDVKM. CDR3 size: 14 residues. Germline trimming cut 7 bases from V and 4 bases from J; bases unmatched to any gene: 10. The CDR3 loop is CASKAPDRLYEQYF. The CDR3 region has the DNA TGTGCCAGCAAAGCCCCGGACAGGTTATACGAGCAGTACTTC.

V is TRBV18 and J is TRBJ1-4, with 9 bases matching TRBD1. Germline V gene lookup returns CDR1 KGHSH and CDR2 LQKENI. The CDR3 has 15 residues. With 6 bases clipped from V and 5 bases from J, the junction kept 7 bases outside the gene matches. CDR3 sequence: CASSPGTGRNEKLFF. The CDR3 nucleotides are TGTGCCAGCTCTCCCGGGACAGGGAGAAATGAAAAACTGTTTTTT.

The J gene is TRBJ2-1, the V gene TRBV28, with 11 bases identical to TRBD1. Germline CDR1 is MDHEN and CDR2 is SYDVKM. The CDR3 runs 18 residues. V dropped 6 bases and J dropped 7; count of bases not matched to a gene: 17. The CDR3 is CASSTLLFRDRGRNEQFF. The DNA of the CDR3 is TGTGCCAGCAGCACATTACTCTTCCGGGACAGGGGGAGGAATGAGCAGTTCTTC.

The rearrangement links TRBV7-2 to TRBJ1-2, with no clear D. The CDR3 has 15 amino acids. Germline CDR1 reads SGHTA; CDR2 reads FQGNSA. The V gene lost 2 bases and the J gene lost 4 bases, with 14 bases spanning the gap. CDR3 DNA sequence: TGTGCCAGCAGCTTAAACCCCGTTCGGGGCTATGGCTACACCTTC. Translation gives CASSLNPVRGYGYTF.

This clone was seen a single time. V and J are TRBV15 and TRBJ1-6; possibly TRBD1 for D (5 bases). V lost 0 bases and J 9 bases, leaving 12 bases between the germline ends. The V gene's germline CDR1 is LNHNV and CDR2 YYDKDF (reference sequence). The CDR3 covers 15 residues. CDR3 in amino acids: CATSRDGGGASPLHF. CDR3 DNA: TGTGCCACCAGCAGAGATGGGGGGGGAGCTTCACCCCTCCACTTT.

This CDR3 is CASSQDAQGGIVAFF. The CDR3 DNA reads TGCGCCAGCAGCCAAGATGCCCAGGGGGGTATTGTAGCTTTCTTT. J is TRBJ1-1 and V is TRBV4-1; 7 nucleotides line up with TRBD1. Per the germline V gene, CDR1 is MGHRA and CDR2 is YSYEKL. This CDR3 spans 15 amino acids. V shed 0 bases and J 10 bases; nucleotides not matched to a gene: 11.

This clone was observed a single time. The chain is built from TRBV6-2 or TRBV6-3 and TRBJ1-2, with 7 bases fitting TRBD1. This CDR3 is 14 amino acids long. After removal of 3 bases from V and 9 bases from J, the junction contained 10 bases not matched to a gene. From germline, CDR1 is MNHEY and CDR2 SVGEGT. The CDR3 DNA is TGTGCCAGCAGTTATGGGACAGATCGCCGGAGCTACACCTTC. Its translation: CASSYGTDRRSYTF.

CDR3 residues: CASSPRGGGEQYF. Here the CDR3 DNA reads TGTGCCAGCAGTCCCCGAGGCGGGGGAGAGCAGTACTTC. The chain employs TRBV12-3 or TRBV12-4 and TRBJ2-7; the match to TRBD2 covers 7 bases. V trimming: 5 bases; J trimming: 7 bases; junction bases outside the gene matches: 8. This CDR3 region has 13 residues.

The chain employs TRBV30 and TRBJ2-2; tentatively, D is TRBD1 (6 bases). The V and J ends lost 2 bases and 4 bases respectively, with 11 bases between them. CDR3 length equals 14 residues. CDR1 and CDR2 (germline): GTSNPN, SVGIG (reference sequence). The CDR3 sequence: CAWSRGQITGELFF. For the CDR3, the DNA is TGTGCCTGGAGTCGAGGACAGATCACCGGGGAGCTGTTTTTT.

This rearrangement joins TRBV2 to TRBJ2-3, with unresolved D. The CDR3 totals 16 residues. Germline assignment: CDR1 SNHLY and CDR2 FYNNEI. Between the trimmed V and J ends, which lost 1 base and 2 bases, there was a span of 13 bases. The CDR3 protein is CASSEETVMYTDTQYF. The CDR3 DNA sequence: TGTGCCAGCAGTGAAGAAACAGTGATGTACACAGATACGCAGTATTTT.

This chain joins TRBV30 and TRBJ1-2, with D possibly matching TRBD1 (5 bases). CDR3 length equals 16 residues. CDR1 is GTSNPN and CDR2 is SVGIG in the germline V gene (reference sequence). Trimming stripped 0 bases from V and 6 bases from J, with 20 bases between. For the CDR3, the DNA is TGTGCCTGGAGTGTAAACTCGAGAGAGAAAGGGGATGGCTACACCTTC. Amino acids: CAWSVNSREKGDGYTF.

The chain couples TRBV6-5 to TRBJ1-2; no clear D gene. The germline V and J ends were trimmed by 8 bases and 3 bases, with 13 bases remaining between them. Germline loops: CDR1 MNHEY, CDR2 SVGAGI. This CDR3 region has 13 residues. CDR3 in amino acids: CASRPDGDYGYTF. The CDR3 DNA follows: TGTGCCAGCCGACCAGACGGGGACTATGGCTACACCTTC.

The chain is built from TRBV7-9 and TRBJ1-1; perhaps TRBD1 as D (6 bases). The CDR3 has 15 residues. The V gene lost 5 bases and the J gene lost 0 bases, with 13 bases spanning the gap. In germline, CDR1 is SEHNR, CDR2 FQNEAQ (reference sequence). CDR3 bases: TGTGCCAGCAGCCCCCAGACAGGTTTGAACACTGAAGCTTTCTTT. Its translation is CASSPQTGLNTEAFF. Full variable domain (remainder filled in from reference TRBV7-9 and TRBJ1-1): DTGVSQNPRHKITKRGQNVTFRCDPISEHNRLYWYRQTLGQGPEFLTYFQNEAQLEKSRLLSDRFSAERPKGSFSTLEIQRTEQGDSAMYLCASSPQTGLNTEAFFGQGTRLTVV.

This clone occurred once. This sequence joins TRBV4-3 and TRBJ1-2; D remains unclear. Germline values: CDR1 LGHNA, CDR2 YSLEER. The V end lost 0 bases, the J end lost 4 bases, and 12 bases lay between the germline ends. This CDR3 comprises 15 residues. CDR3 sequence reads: CASSQDTSGAYGYTF. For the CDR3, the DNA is TGCGCCAGCAGCCAAGATACTTCGGGAGCCTATGGCTACACCTTC.

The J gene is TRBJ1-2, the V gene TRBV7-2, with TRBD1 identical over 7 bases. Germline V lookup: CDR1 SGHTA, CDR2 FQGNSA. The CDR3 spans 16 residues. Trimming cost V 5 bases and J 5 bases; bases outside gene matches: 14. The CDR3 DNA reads TGTGCCAGCAGCCCGTCCTCCGAGACAGGGATTTATGGCTACACCTTC. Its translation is CASSPSSETGIYGYTF.

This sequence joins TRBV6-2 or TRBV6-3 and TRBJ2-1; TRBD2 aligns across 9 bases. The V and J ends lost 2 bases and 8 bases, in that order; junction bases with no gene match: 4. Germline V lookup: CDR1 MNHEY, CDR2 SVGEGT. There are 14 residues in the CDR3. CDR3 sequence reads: CASSYAGGVDEQFF. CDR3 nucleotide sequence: TGTGCCAGCAGTTACGCGGGGGGGGTCGATGAGCAGTTCTTC.

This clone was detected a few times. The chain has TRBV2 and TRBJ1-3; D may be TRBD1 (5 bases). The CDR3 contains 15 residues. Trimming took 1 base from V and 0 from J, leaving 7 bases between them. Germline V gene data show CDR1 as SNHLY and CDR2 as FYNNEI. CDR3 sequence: CASSEGDSSGNTIYF. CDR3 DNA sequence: TGTGCCAGCAGTGAAGGAGACAGCTCTGGAAACACCATATATTTT. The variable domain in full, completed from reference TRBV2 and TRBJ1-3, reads EPEVTQTPSHQVTQMGQEVILRCVPISNHLYFYWYRQILGQKVEFLVSFYNNEISEKSEIFDDQFSVERPDGSNFTLKIRSTKLEDSAMYFCASSEGDSSGNTIYFGEGSWLTVV.